This entry features one T cell receptor (beta chain) sequence. This specimen comes from a study of Ad26.COV2.S vaccination and SARS-CoV-2 variants. As to treatment: roughly 18 received Ad26.COV2.S at low or high dose, single or two shots; about 5 received placebo; per-sample allocation not given. The study sampled participants on day 63 after the first vaccine or placebo injection. This adult donor, from Boston, was 18-55 years old. An Ad26 vector was used to express Wuhan-strain SARS-CoV-2 spike as the vaccine. The protocol was immunoSEQ multiplex PCR, while the TCRdb copy is restricted to in-frame clones and leaves out a portion. Here the sample spans 200,000 to 300,000 clones, 87% being singletons. Germline values: CDR1 KGHSH, CDR2 LQKENI. Trimming took 2 bases from V and 2 from J, leaving 15 bases between them. The length of the CDR3 is 16 residues.

The clonotype originates from a person between 18 and 65 years old who received the Ad26.COV2.S COVID-19 vaccine or a placebo. The chain is built from TRBV18 and TRBJ1-1; D is unresolved. Here the sequenced sample was peripheral blood, taken in a trial of Ad26.COV2.S vaccine versus placebo. The CDR3 DNA follows: TGTGCCAGCTCACCAAACGCAGCAGGACTTAACACTGAAGCTTTCTTT. It translates to CASSPNAAGLNTEAFF.